This T cell receptor (beta chain) was found in a study of T cell responses to AZD1222 COVID-19 vaccine. General observations from the study: When two AZD1222 doses had been given, Spike-specific TCR breadth and depth rose. Donor demographics were predominantly white British with a female majority; clonal diversity may be underestimated. Every sample of the repertoires postdated the peak T cell response.

Libraries were prepared by immunoSEQ multiplex PCR; TCRdb keeps only in-frame clonotypes and omits some of them. The repertoire holds roughly 180,000 clones, with 90% to 95% as singletons. With regard to this clone: Its antigen is unknown.

Doses given second, at about 4 or about 12 weeks, were pooled. The origin of this receptor is an adult who received the AZD1222 COVID-19 vaccine. The specimen was peripheral blood, collected 28 days after the second AZD1222 dose.

The CDR3 spells CASSQEGTVNTEAFF. Written as DNA, the CDR3 is TGTGCCAGCAGCCAAGAAGGGACAGTTAACACTGAAGCTTTCTTT. The chain is built from TRBV3-1 (or the pseudogene TRBV3-2) and TRBJ1-1; 7 positions match TRBD1. Germline V CDR1 and CDR2: LGHDT, YNNKEL (reference sequence). The CDR3 is 15 amino acids. V was clipped by 0 bases and J by 2 bases; unmatched bases: 3.